This T cell receptor (beta chain) came from a study of T cell responses to AZD1222 COVID-19 vaccine. V dropped 4 bases and J dropped 7 bases, with 11 bases sitting between them. The CDR3 covers 13 residues. Using immunoSEQ multiplex PCR, the repertoire was profiled, and TCRdb retains in-frame clones only, with some absent. The top ten clones hold roughly 3.5% of a sample with roughly 60,000 clones, approximately 80% of them seen once. This clone has only one observation. This specimen was peripheral blood, taken 28 days after the second AZD1222 dose. V gene TRBV12-3 or TRBV12-4 combines with J gene TRBJ2-4, with unresolved D. This receptor was obtained from an adult who received the AZD1222 COVID-19 vaccine. DNA for the CDR3: TGTGCCAGCAGTTACTCGGCCTCGAACATTCAGTACTTC. This translates into CASSYSASNIQYF.